The 9 T cell receptor beta chains below come from one sample, sequenced in a study of T cell responses to AZD1222 COVID-19 vaccine (dated by TCRdb to the early 2020s). Reading the label with the study, this specimen's time point is: baseline before first vaccination. Preparation of the library involved the immunoSEQ multiplex PCR assay. In its TCRdb copy, this immuneACCESS table keeps in-frame sequences only and misses some clones. Where compared with another copy, unresolved V genes explain less than half of these, and the others have no known cause. Across this sample there are around 100,000 clones, with roughly 90% seen only once. Clones ranked in the top ten supply about 19% of the sample. Source: peripheral blood, taken on day 0 of AZD1222 vaccination. All receptors derive from an adult in good health.

The chain recombines TRBV29-1 with TRBJ1-2; the D is unclear. CDR1 and CDR2 from the germline V gene are SQVTM and ANQGSEA. This CDR3 contains 11 residues. The germline V and J ends were trimmed by 5 bases and 10 bases, with 14 bases remaining between them. CDR3 in DNA: TGCAGCGTTAAGCGGACCGACGTCTACACCTTC. Translating gives CSVKRTDVYTF. Complete variable domain (other parts from reference TRBV29-1 and TRBJ1-2): SAVISQKPSRDICQRGTSLTIQCQVDSQVTMMFWYRQQPGQSLTLIATANQGSEATYESGFVIDKFPISRPNLTFSTLTVSNMSPEDSSIYLCSVKRTDVYTFGSGTRLTVV.

This clone was recorded only once. The rearrangement links TRBV18 to TRBJ2-7; 7 bases are shared with TRBD1. This CDR3 region has 14 residues. CDR1 is KGHSH, CDR2 LQKENI, per germline. V shed 3 bases, J shed 5 bases, and the junction held 7 bases outside the gene matches. The CDR3 DNA is TGTGCCAGCTCACCGACAGGGATGTCCGACGAGCAGTACTTC. Protein sequence: CASSPTGMSDEQYF.

This chain joins TRBV19 and TRBJ2-3, with D perhaps TRBD2 (7 bases). Germline V CDR1 and CDR2: LNHDA, SQIVND (reference sequence). The CDR3 runs to 16 residues. Trimming left V 1 base short and J 4 bases short, with 15 bases between. CDR3 nucleotides: TGTGCCAGTAGTATAGGAGGCGGGGGCCCGCCAGATACGCAGTATTTT. It translates to CASSIGGGGPPDTQYF.

The chain links TRBV6-6 to TRBJ2-7; 13 nucleotides match TRBD2. CDR1 and CDR2 (germline): MNHNY, SVGAGI (reference sequence). There are 16 residues in the CDR3. Trimming removed 4 bases from V and 4 bases from J; junction bases left unmatched: 7. The CDR3 region has the DNA TGTGCCAGCAGTTCGAGGACTAGCGGGAGATCGTACGAGCAGTACTTC. Protein: CASSSRTSGRSYEQYF.

This chain connects TRBV5-4 to TRBJ1-2; 8 bases fit TRBD1. Losses at the gene ends were 4 bases for V and 12 bases for J; bases not matched to a gene: 8. CDR1 is SGHNT, CDR2 YYREEE, per germline (reference sequence). The CDR3 consists of 12 residues. CDR3 residues: CASSRTGKADTF. CDR3 sequence (DNA): TGTGCCAGCAGCAGGACAGGGAAAGCAGACACCTTC.

The chain carries TRBV18 and TRBJ1-6, with a possible D match to TRBD1 (6 bases). The CDR3 spans 17 residues. V lost 1 base and J lost 9, with 19 bases in between. Germline lookup yields CDR1 KGHSH and CDR2 LQKENI. This CDR3 reads CASSPQERGFLGSPLHF. Here the CDR3 DNA reads TGTGCCAGCTCACCACAGGAGAGGGGGTTTTTGGGTTCACCCCTCCACTTT. The whole variable domain, filled in from reference TRBV18 and TRBJ1-6, reads NAGVMQNPRHLVRRRGQEARLRCSPMKGHSHVYWYRQLPEEGLKFMVYLQKENIIDESGMPKERFSAEFPKEGPSILRIQQVVRGDSAAYFCASSPQERGFLGSPLHFGNGTRLTVT.

The rearrangement uses TRBV9 and TRBJ2-3, with D possibly being TRBD2 (6 bases). The CDR3 totals 14 residues. V was cut by 0 bases and J by 6 bases, with 11 bases left in between. Germline V lookup: CDR1 SGDLS, CDR2 YYNGEE. The CDR3 DNA is TGTGCCAGCAGCGTAGGGAGGGAAACCGATACGCAGTATTTT. Protein product: CASSVGRETDTQYF. Full variable domain (remainder filled in from reference TRBV9 and TRBJ2-3): DSGVTQTPKHLITATGQRVTLRCSPRSGDLSVYWYQQSLDQGLQFLIQYYNGEERAKGNILERFSAQQFPDLHSELNLSSLELGDSALYFCASSVGRETDTQYFGPGTRLTVL.

This rearrangement joins TRBV4-2 to TRBJ2-1, with 10 bases that match TRBD1. The germline V gene encodes CDR1 LGHNA and CDR2 YNFKEQ. This CDR3 is built from 16 residues. Trimming cost V 4 bases and J 1 base; bases outside gene matches: 4. Written as DNA, the CDR3 is TGTGCCAGCAGCCCCCCGGGACAGGGGTCCTACAATGAGCAGTTCTTC. It translates to CASSPPGQGSYNEQFF.

This clone was observed once. Other DNA sequences within the sample encode an identical CDR3. J is TRBJ2-7 and V is TRBV6-5; TRBD2 agrees at 12 bases. V shed 5 bases, J shed 2 bases, and the junction held 1 base outside the gene matches. The length of the CDR3 is 14 residues. Germline CDR1 MNHEY, CDR2 SVGAGI. CDR3 sequence: CASSRTSGTYEQYF. The CDR3 DNA reads as TGTGCCAGCAGTCGGACTAGCGGGACCTACGAGCAGTACTTC.